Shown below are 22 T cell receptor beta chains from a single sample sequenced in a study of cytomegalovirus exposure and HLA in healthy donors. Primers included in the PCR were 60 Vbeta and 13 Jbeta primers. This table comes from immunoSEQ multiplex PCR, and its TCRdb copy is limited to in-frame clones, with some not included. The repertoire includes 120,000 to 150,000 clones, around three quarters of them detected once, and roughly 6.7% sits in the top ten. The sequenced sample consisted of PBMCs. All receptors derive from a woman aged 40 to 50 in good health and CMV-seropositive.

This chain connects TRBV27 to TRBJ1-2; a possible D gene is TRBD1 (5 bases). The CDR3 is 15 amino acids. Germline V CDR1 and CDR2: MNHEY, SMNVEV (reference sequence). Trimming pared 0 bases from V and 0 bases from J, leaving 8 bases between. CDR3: CASSLSAGTNYGYTF. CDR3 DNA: TGTGCCAGCAGTTTATCGGCAGGGACTAACTATGGCTACACCTTC.

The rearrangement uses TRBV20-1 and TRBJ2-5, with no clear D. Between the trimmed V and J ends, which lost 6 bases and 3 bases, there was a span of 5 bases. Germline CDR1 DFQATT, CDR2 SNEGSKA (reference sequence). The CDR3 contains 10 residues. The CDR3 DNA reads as TGCAGTGCCGAGAAAGAGACCCAGTACTTC. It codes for CSAEKETQYF.

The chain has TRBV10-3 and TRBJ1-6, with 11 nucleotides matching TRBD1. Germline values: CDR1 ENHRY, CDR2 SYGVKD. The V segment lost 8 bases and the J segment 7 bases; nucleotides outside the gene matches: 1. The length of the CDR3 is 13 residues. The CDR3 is CAIWDRGNSPLHF. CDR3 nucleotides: TGTGCCATCTGGGACAGGGGGAATTCACCCCTCCACTTT.

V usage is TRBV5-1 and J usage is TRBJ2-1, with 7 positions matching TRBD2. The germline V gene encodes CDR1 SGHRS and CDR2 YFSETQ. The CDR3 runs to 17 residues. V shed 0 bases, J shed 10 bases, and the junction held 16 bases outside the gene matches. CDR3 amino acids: CASSLVVGSSGMGEQFF. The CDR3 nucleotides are TGCGCCAGCAGCTTGGTGGTGGGGTCTAGCGGAATGGGCGAGCAGTTCTTC. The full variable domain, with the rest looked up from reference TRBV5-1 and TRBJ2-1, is KAGVTQTPRYLIKTRGQQVTLSCSPISGHRSVSWYQQTPGQGLQFLFEYFSETQRNKGNFPGRFSGRQFSNSRSEMNVSTLELGDSALYLCASSLVVGSSGMGEQFFGPGTRLTVL.

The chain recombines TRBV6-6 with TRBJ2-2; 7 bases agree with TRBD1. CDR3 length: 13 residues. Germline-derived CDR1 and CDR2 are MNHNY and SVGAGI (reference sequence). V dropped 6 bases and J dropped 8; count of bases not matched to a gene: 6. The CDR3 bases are TGTGCCAGCAGCCACACAGGGGTAGGGGAGCTGTTTTTT. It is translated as CASSHTGVGELFF.

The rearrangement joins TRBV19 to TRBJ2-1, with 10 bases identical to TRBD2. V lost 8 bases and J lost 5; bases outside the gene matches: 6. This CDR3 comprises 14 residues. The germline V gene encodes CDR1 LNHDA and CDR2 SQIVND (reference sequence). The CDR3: CASASGGVNNEQFF. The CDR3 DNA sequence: TGTGCCAGTGCTAGCGGGGGTGTCAACAATGAGCAGTTCTTC.

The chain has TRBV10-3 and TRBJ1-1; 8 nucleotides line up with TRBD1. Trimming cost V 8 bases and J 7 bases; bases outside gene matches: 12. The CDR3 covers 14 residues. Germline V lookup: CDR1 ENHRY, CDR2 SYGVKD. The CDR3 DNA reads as TGTGCCATCGCTTCTGGACAGGGAGTTGTTGAAGCTTTCTTT. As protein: CAIASGQGVVEAFF.

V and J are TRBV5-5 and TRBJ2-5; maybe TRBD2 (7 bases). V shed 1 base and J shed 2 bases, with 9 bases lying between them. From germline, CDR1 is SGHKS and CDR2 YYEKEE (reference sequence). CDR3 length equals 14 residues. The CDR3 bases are TGTGCCAGCAGCTTGAGGGGGGGTCAAGAGACCCAGTACTTC. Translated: CASSLRGGQETQYF.

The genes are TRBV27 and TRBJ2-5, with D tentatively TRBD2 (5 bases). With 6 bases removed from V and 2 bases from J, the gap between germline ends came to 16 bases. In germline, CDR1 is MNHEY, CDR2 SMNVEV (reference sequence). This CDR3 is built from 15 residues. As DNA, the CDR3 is TGTGCCAGCAGCCTCACTCGGACTGATCAAGAGACCCAGTACTTC. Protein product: CASSLTRTDQETQYF.

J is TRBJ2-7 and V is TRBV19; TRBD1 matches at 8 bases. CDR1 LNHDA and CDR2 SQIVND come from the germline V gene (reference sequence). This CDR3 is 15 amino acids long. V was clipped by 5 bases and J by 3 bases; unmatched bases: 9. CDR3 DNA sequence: TGTGCCAGTAGTTTCAACTCTGGGACAGGCTACGAGCAGTACTTC. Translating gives CASSFNSGTGYEQYF.

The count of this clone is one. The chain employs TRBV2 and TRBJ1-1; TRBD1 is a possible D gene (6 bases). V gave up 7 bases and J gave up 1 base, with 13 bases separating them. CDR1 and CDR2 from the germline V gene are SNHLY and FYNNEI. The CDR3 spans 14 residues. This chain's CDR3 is CASNLAGANTEAFF. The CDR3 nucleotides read TGTGCCAGCAACCTCGCGGGGGCGAACACTGAAGCTTTCTTT.

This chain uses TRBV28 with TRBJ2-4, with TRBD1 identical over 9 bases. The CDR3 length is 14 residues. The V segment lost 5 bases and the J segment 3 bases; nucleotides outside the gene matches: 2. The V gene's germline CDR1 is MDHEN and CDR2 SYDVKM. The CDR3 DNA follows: TGTGCCAGCAGTCTGGGACAGGGCAAAAACATTCAGTACTTC. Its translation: CASSLGQGKNIQYF.

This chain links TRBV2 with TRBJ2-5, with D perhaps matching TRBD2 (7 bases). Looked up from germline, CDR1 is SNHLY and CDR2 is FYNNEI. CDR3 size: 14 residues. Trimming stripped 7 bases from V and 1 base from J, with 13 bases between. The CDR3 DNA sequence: TGTGCCAGCAAAGGGGGGGTAGGCCAAGAGACCCAGTACTTC. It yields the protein CASKGGVGQETQYF.

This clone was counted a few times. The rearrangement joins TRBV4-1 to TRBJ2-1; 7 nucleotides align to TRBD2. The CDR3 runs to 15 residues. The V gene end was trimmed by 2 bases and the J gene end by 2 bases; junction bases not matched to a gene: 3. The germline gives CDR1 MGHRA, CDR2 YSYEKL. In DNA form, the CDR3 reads TGCGCCAGCAGCCAAACTAGCGAAACCTACAATGAGCAGTTCTTC. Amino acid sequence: CASSQTSETYNEQFF.

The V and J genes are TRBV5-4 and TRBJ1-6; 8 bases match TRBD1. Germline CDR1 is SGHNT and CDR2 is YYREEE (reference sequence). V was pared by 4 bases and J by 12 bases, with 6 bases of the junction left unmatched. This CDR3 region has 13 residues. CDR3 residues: CASSLNRGKPLHF. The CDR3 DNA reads TGTGCCAGCAGCCTCAACAGGGGGAAACCCCTCCACTTT.

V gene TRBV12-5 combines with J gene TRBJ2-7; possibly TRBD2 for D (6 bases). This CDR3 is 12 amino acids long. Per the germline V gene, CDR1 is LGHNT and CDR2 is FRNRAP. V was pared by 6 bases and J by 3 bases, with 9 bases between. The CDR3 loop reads CASGLGGYEQYF. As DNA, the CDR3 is TGTGCTAGTGGCCTGGGGGGCTACGAGCAGTACTTC.

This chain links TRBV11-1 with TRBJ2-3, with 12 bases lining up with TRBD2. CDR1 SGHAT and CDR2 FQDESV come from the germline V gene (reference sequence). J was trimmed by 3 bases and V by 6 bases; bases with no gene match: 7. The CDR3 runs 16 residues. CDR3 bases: TGTGCCAGCAGGGGGGACGGACTAGCGGGGACAGATACGCAGTATTTT. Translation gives CASRGDGLAGTDTQYF.

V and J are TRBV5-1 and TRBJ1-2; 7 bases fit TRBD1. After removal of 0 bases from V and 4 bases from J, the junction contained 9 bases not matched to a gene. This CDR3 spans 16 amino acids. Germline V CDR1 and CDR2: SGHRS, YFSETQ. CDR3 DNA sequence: TGCGCCAGCAGCTTGGGTTCACAGGGGCCGCGCTATGGCTACACCTTC. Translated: CASSLGSQGPRYGYTF.

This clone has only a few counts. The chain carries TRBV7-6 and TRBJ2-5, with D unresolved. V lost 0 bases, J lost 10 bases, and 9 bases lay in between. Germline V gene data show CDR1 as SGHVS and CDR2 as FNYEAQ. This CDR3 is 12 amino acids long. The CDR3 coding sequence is TGTGCCAGCAGCTTAGCTTACGGTGACCAGTACTTC. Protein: CASSLAYGDQYF.

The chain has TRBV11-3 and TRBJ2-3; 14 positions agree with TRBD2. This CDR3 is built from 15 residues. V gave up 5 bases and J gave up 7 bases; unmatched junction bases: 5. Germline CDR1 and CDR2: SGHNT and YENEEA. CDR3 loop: CASSPTSGGANTQYF. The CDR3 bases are TGTGCCAGCAGCCCGACTAGCGGGGGGGCGAATACGCAGTATTTT. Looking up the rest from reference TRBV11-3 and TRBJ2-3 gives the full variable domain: EAGVVQSPRYKIIEKKQPVAFWCNPISGHNTLYWYLQNLGQGPELLIRYENEEAVDDSQLPKDRFSAERLKGVDSTLKIQPAELGDSAVYLCASSPTSGGANTQYFGPGTRLTVL.

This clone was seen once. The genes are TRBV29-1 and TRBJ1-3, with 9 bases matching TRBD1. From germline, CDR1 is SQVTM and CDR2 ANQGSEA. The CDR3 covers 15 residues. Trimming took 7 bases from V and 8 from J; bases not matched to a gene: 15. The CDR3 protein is CSARGPGQGRDTIYF. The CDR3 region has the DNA TGCAGCGCCAGGGGGCCGGGACAGGGTCGGGACACCATATATTTT.

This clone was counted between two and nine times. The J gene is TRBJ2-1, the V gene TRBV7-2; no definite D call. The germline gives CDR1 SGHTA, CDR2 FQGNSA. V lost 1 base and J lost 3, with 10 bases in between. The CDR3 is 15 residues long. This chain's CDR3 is CASSLDSTGYNEQFF. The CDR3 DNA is TGTGCCAGCAGCTTAGATTCGACTGGCTACAATGAGCAGTTCTTC.